The 9 T cell receptor beta chains listed next were all sequenced from one sample in a study (dated by TCRdb to 2016 to 2017). Libraries were constructed by RT-PCR. TCRdb names Illumina MiSeq as the instrument used. The public reads were run again by TCRdb, first through fastp at Q25 and then through MiXCR, and only productive beta chains were kept. Rows with a matching CDR3 protein are joined into one entry that keeps the most common DNA and genes. The sample data list about 700,000 distinct CDR3 sequences, and approximately 14% of these were observed just once. Clones ranked in the top ten supply 3% to 4.5% of the sample. Source material: memory CD4+ T cells from blood. These receptor sequences come from a female donor in good health, serving as a healthy control.

This clonotype occurred a few times. The chain carries TRBV5-1 and TRBJ2-1; tentatively, D is TRBD1 (6 bases). The CDR3 extends over 14 amino acids. V lost 0 bases, J lost 8 bases, and 12 bases lay in between. Germline V gives CDR1 SGHRS, CDR2 YFSETQ. CDR3 sequence reads: CASSLGTEGDEQFF. As DNA, the CDR3 is TGCGCCAGCAGCTTGGGGACCGAGGGGGATGAGCAGTTCTTC.

This clonotype was counted at least ten times. The V call is TRBV10-3, the J call TRBJ1-1; tentative D call: TRBD1 (6 bases). V lost 2 bases and J lost 3, with 10 bases in between. Germline V lookup: CDR1 ENHRY, CDR2 SYGVKD. The CDR3 runs to 14 residues. The CDR3 DNA follows: TGTGCCATCAGTGAGGGCAGGGGATACACTGAAGCTTTCTTT. This translates into CAISEGRGYTEAFF.

In its sample, this clonotype was seen many times. The chain recombines TRBV7-7 with TRBJ2-7; no reliable D call. CDR1 is SSHAT and CDR2 is FNYEAQ in the germline V gene (reference sequence). The CDR3 covers 13 residues. The V end lost 2 bases, the J end lost 2 bases, and 7 bases lay between the germline ends. The CDR3 DNA reads TGTGCCAGCAGCTTATCCAGGACCTACGAGCAGTACTTC. Translating it yields CASSLSRTYEQYF.

This clonotype was counted between two and nine times. The V gene is TRBV5-1, the J gene TRBJ2-5, with D perhaps matching TRBD1 (6 bases). This CDR3 is 15 amino acids long. Deletions cut 3 bases from V and 2 bases from J, with 14 bases between. Germline V gene data show CDR1 as SGHRS and CDR2 as YFSETQ. As DNA, the CDR3 is TGCGCCAGCAGCTCAGGAAGCGGACAGCAAGAGACCCAGTACTTC. As protein: CASSSGSGQQETQYF.

There are a few counts of this clonotype. This rearrangement joins TRBV7-9 to TRBJ1-1; no clear D. The germline V gene has CDR1 SEHNR and CDR2 FQNEAQ (reference sequence). Trimming pared 1 base from V and 5 bases from J, leaving 11 bases between. The CDR3 totals 14 residues. As DNA, the CDR3 is TGTGCCAGCAGCTTAGAAATTTCCAGGACTGAAGCTTTCTTT. Translated, it gives CASSLEISRTEAFF. The entire variable domain, with the rest obtained from reference TRBV7-9 and TRBJ1-1, is as follows: DTGVSQNPRHKITKRGQNVTFRCDPISEHNRLYWYRQTLGQGPEFLTYFQNEAQLEKSRLLSDRFSAERPKGSFSTLEIQRTEQGDSAMYLCASSLEISRTEAFFGQGTRLTVV.

This clonotype was seen more than once but under ten times. The chain has TRBV18 and TRBJ1-3; 8 nucleotides match TRBD1. Germline-derived CDR1 and CDR2 are KGHSH and LQKENI. With V trimmed by 2 bases and J by 2 bases, 5 bases remained unmatched. The CDR3 contains 16 residues. The CDR3, as DNA: TGTGCCAGCTCACCATCCACGACAGGGGCTGGAAACACCATATATTTT. Translating gives CASSPSTTGAGNTIYF.

This clonotype was seen a few times. The rearrangement links TRBV15 to TRBJ1-4; no reliable D call. Trimming took 1 base from V and 8 from J, leaving 17 bases between them. This CDR3 has 16 amino acids. Germline CDR1 LNHNV, CDR2 YYDKDF (reference sequence). The CDR3 DNA reads TGTGCCACCAGCAGAGTCCCTGACATGTTCCAAGAAAAACTGTTTTTT. This translates into CATSRVPDMFQEKLFF. The complete variable domain, with remaining parts taken from reference TRBV15 and TRBJ1-4, reads DAMVIQNPRYQVTQFGKPVTLSCSQTLNHNVMYWYQQKSSQAPKLLFHYYDKDFNNEADTPDNFQSRRPNTSFCFLDIRSPGLGDTAMYLCATSRVPDMFQEKLFFGSGTQLSVL.

The chain employs TRBV5-6 and TRBJ1-6; 7 bases line up with TRBD1. Trimming cost V 4 bases and J 0 bases; bases outside gene matches: 7. The CDR3 has 17 residues. CDR1 SGHDT and CDR2 YYEEEE come from the germline V gene. CDR3 amino acids: CASSPGQSGSYNSPLHF. In DNA form, the CDR3 reads TGTGCCAGCAGCCCGGGACAGTCAGGCTCCTATAATTCACCCCTCCACTTT. Using reference TRBV5-6 and TRBJ1-6 for the parts outside the CDR3, the full variable domain is DAGVTQSPTHLIKTRGQQVTLRCSPKSGHDTVSWYQQALGQGPQFIFQYYEEEERQRGNFPDRFSGHQFPNYSSELNVNALLLGDSALYLCASSPGQSGSYNSPLHFGNGTRLTVT.

The count of this clonotype is one. This chain joins TRBV5-4 and TRBJ1-2; no definite D call. With 0 bases removed from V and 4 bases from J, the gap between germline ends came to 10 bases. This CDR3 is built from 14 residues. Germline assignment: CDR1 SGHNT and CDR2 YYREEE (reference sequence). CDR3 loop: CASSLGGAIYGYTF. The DNA of the CDR3 is TGTGCCAGCAGCTTGGGGGGAGCGATCTATGGCTACACCTTC.